This T cell receptor (beta chain) came from a study of blood T cell repertoires in COVID-19. Study context: Specimens from acute and convalescent COVID-19 originated in the United States, Italy and Spain. PBMCs, B-cell-depleted T cells, or T cells were the source of the cDNA or gDNA that made up the material.

Per the germline V gene, CDR1 is SEHNR and CDR2 is FQNEAQ (reference sequence). The CDR3 has 16 residues. The V and J ends lost 5 bases and 0 bases respectively, with 14 bases between them. As handled by the study authors: Cell counts per sample came from amplifying reference gene primers. Here immunoSEQ multiplex PCR was the method, and the copy in TCRdb shows in-frame clones only, minus some. V, J and clone size reflect that table, while D and trimming were determined from the DNA. This sample has under 300,000 clones, with 85% found just once. This chain links TRBV7-9 with TRBJ2-4, with D possibly matching TRBD2 (6 bases). Source material: peripheral blood. This clonotype was obtained from an older woman with active or convalescent COVID-19. The CDR3 protein is CASSPGGPGAKNIQYF. The CDR3 DNA reads as TGTGCCAGCAGCCCCGGAGGGCCTGGAGCCAAAAACATTCAGTACTTC.